Presented here are 24 T cell receptor beta chains from one specimen sequenced in a study of cytomegalovirus exposure and HLA in healthy donors. The protocol was immunoSEQ multiplex PCR, while the TCRdb copy is restricted to in-frame clones and leaves out a portion. The repertoire consists of some 140,000 clones, with about 86% occurring once and the leading ten covering less than 2.5%. Material: PBMCs. The receptors originated from a human donor in good health.

The chain employs TRBV20-1 and TRBJ1-4; no firm D call. Germline V gene lookup returns CDR1 DFQATT and CDR2 SNEGSKA (reference sequence). The CDR3 totals 11 residues. V lost 3 bases to trimming and J lost 4 bases, with 3 bases between them. DNA of the CDR3: TGCAGTGCTAGTATTAATGAAAAACTGTTTTTT. Translating it yields CSASINEKLFF.

The chain uses TRBV5-4 and TRBJ2-1, with 10 bases fitting TRBD2. The CDR3 is 18 residues long. Germline CDR1 is SGHNT and CDR2 is YYREEE (reference sequence). Trimming took 4 bases from V and 6 from J; bases not matched to a gene: 16. CDR3 DNA: TGTGCCAGCAGCCCGCCCAAACCGGGTACTAGCGGGGTCAATGAGCAGTTCTTC. Amino acids: CASSPPKPGTSGVNEQFF.

A few counts support this clone. The V and J genes are TRBV6-6 and TRBJ2-2; 13 bases align to TRBD2. This CDR3 spans 15 amino acids. V dropped 4 bases and J dropped 6; count of bases not matched to a gene: 2. From germline, CDR1 is MNHNY and CDR2 SVGAGI (reference sequence). This CDR3 is CASSLLAGGAGELFF. CDR3 nucleotides: TGTGCCAGCAGTTTACTAGCGGGGGGGGCCGGGGAGCTGTTTTTT.

The CDR3 nucleotides read TGTGCCAGCAGCCCCAACCCGGGACAGGGCTATGGCTACACCTTC. This encodes CASSPNPGQGYGYTF. The V call is TRBV11-2, the J call TRBJ1-2, with TRBD1 identical over 9 bases. Trimming at V came to 5 bases and at J to 4 bases, leaving 8 bases not matched to a gene. Germline V lookup: CDR1 SGHAT, CDR2 FQNNGV. The CDR3 covers 15 residues.

The chain links TRBV19 to TRBJ1-2; 7 bases align to TRBD1. V dropped 1 base and J dropped 6; count of bases not matched to a gene: 8. The CDR3 consists of 15 residues. Germline V gene lookup returns CDR1 LNHDA and CDR2 SQIVND (reference sequence). CDR3 amino acids: CASSIGPGQQNGYTF. Here the CDR3 DNA reads TGTGCCAGTAGTATAGGGCCGGGACAGCAGAATGGCTACACCTTC.

This chain uses TRBV4-1 with TRBJ2-7; D possibly corresponds to TRBD1 (6 bases). The V gene's germline CDR1 is MGHRA and CDR2 YSYEKL. This CDR3 is built from 15 residues. Trimming pared 0 bases from V and 7 bases from J, leaving 16 bases between. This CDR3 reads CASSQDGRGQGEQYF. CDR3 nucleotides: TGCGCCAGCAGCCAAGATGGCAGGGGCCAGGGGGAGCAGTACTTC.

The rearrangement links TRBV6-1 to TRBJ2-3; 8 bases match TRBD1. The germline gives CDR1 MNHNS, CDR2 SASEGT. With 2 bases clipped from V and 4 bases from J, the junction kept 11 bases outside the gene matches. The CDR3 extends over 17 amino acids. CDR3 in amino acids: CASSELWTGRVADTQYF. The CDR3 DNA follows: TGTGCCAGCAGTGAACTTTGGACAGGGAGAGTGGCAGATACGCAGTATTTT.

The CDR3 reads CASSVPGDRDYEQYF. The CDR3 nucleotides are TGTGCCAGCAGTGTTCCTGGGGACAGGGACTACGAGCAGTACTTC. J is TRBJ2-7 and V is TRBV28, with 9 bases lining up with TRBD1. Germline V gives CDR1 MDHEN, CDR2 SYDVKM. The CDR3 is made up of 15 amino acids. Trimming at V came to 5 bases and at J to 3 bases, leaving 8 bases not matched to a gene.

This clone was seen just once. The chain has TRBV18 and TRBJ2-7; TRBD1 matches at 8 bases. The ends lost 5 bases at V and 1 base at J; junction bases unmatched: 4. This CDR3 is 14 amino acids long. CDR1 and CDR2 from the germline V gene are KGHSH and LQKENI. The CDR3 spells CASSTNRGSYEQYF. In DNA form, the CDR3 reads TGTGCCAGCTCAACAAACAGGGGGTCCTACGAGCAGTACTTC.

The CDR3 spells CASSNYAGGLGETQYF. As DNA, the CDR3 is TGTGCCAGTAGTAATTATGCGGGAGGATTGGGGGAGACCCAGTACTTC. This chain connects TRBV19 to TRBJ2-5, with 8 positions matching TRBD2. The CDR3 contains 16 residues. Germline CDR1 LNHDA, CDR2 SQIVND (reference sequence). The junction had 12 bases not matched to a gene; V was cut back by 4 bases and J by 5 bases.

The V and J genes are TRBV11-2 and TRBJ2-1; the D gene is possibly TRBD2 (7 bases). The germline V gene has CDR1 SGHAT and CDR2 FQNNGV. Trimming left V 8 bases short and J 0 bases short, with 20 bases between. CDR3 length: 17 amino acids. The CDR3 nucleotides read TGTGCCAGCCGGTCTTGGGGGGGCAAAAGCTCCTACAATGAGCAGTTCTTC. Residues: CASRSWGGKSSYNEQFF.

This clone occurred once. The gene calls are TRBV7-2 and TRBJ2-5, with D tentatively TRBD1 (6 bases). Between the trimmed V and J ends, which lost 3 bases and 5 bases, there was a span of 13 bases. CDR1 is SGHTA and CDR2 is FQGNSA in the germline V gene. The CDR3 runs 14 residues. This CDR3 reads CASSLSPGVETQYF. The CDR3 bases are TGTGCCAGCAGCTTGAGCCCAGGGGTCGAGACCCAGTACTTC.

This clone was detected once. J is TRBJ2-1 and V is TRBV30; 8 bases fit TRBD2. The germline V gene encodes CDR1 GTSNPN and CDR2 SVGIG (reference sequence). The CDR3 contains 15 residues. V was clipped by 5 bases and J by 9 bases; unmatched bases: 15. CDR3 amino acids: CAWDGMSLAGGEQFF. CDR3 nucleotides: TGTGCCTGGGATGGGATGAGCCTAGCGGGTGGTGAGCAGTTCTTC.

J is TRBJ1-1 and V is TRBV30, with TRBD1 matching 7 bases. Germline CDR1 reads GTSNPN; CDR2 reads SVGIG (reference sequence). The J segment lost 6 bases and the V segment lost 1 base, leaving 5 bases of the junction unmatched. This CDR3 region has 13 residues. The DNA of the CDR3 is TGTGCCTGGAGTGCCGACAGGGTCCCTGAAGCTTTCTTT. As protein: CAWSADRVPEAFF.

V is TRBV6-5 and J is TRBJ2-1; D call uncertain. The CDR3 loop spans 11 amino acids. The V end lost 10 bases, the J end lost 3 bases, and 7 bases lay between the germline ends. Germline values: CDR1 MNHEY, CDR2 SVGAGI. The CDR3 spells CATRVYNEQFF. CDR3 in DNA: TGTGCCACCCGAGTCTACAATGAGCAGTTCTTC.

CDR3 bases: TGTGCCAGCAGTCCTCAGGGAAGAGGCTACACCTTC. Encoded protein: CASSPQGRGYTF. V and J are TRBV2 and TRBJ1-2; tentative D call: TRBD1 (5 bases). The CDR3 has 12 residues. Germline CDR1 and CDR2: SNHLY and FYNNEI. Trimming left V 5 bases short and J 8 bases short, with 12 bases between.

This clone was picked up a small number of times. This chain joins TRBV9 and TRBJ1-2, with 8 bases fitting TRBD1. Looked up from germline, CDR1 is SGDLS and CDR2 is YYNGEE. V gave up 0 bases and J gave up 7 bases; unmatched junction bases: 5. This CDR3 is 14 amino acids long. Here the CDR3 DNA reads TGTGCCAGCAGCGTAGGGACAGGGAACGGTGGCTACACCTTC. Residues: CASSVGTGNGGYTF.

The chain has TRBV30 and TRBJ2-1; TRBD2 is a possible D gene (5 bases). Germline CDR1 GTSNPN, CDR2 SVGIG (reference sequence). The CDR3 is 11 residues long. Trimming removed 2 bases from V and 7 bases from J, with 6 bases in between. The CDR3 protein is CAWSPGNEQFF. The DNA for the CDR3 is TGTGCCTGGAGTCCGGGAAATGAGCAGTTCTTC.

The V and J genes are TRBV2 and TRBJ1-5; maybe TRBD1 (5 bases). V dropped 1 base and J dropped 0 bases, with 7 bases sitting between them. The CDR3 extends over 15 amino acids. Germline-derived CDR1 and CDR2 are SNHLY and FYNNEI. As DNA, the CDR3 is TGTGCCAGCAGTGAAGACAGGAATAGCAATCAGCCCCAGCATTTT. It specifies CASSEDRNSNQPQHF.

Only a few counts were recorded for this clone. This chain joins TRBV10-3 and TRBJ1-2, with a possible D match to TRBD1 (5 bases). V lost 0 bases and J 3 bases, leaving 11 bases between the germline ends. The germline CDR1 and CDR2 sequences are ENHRY and SYGVKD. There are 15 residues in the CDR3. The CDR3 protein is CAISESWGLDYGYTF. Here the CDR3 DNA reads TGTGCCATCAGTGAGTCTTGGGGCCTCGACTATGGCTACACCTTC.

The V gene is TRBV29-1, the J gene TRBJ2-2, with a weak D call TRBD2 (5 bases). The CDR3 has 13 amino acids. V lost 5 bases and J 5 bases, leaving 12 bases between the germline ends. Per the germline V gene, CDR1 is SQVTM and CDR2 is ANQGSEA. CDR3 protein: CSVQRGRTGELFF. CDR3 bases: TGCAGCGTTCAACGGGGTAGGACCGGGGAGCTGTTTTTT.

V gene TRBV30 combines with J gene TRBJ1-1; tentatively, D is TRBD1 (5 bases). The CDR3 is 12 residues long. Trimming shortened V by 8 bases and J by 5 bases, and 15 bases separated the two germline ends. The V gene's germline CDR1 is GTSNPN and CDR2 SVGIG (reference sequence). CDR3 DNA sequence: TGTGCCAGAGAACAGGTGAGGACTGAAGCTTTCTTT. As protein: CAREQVRTEAFF.

The chain joins TRBV5-1 to TRBJ2-5; D is possibly TRBD1 (7 bases). Trimming shortened V by 0 bases and J by 3 bases, and 12 bases separated the two germline ends. This CDR3 is 15 amino acids long. Looked up from germline, CDR1 is SGHRS and CDR2 is YFSETQ. The CDR3 sequence is CASSLGGTAKETQYF. Here the CDR3 DNA reads TGCGCCAGCAGCTTGGGCGGGACAGCCAAAGAGACCCAGTACTTC.

This clone was found once. This chain uses TRBV7-9 with TRBJ2-1, with 11 positions matching TRBD2. V dropped 2 bases and J dropped 6; count of bases not matched to a gene: 3. This CDR3 contains 15 residues. Per germline, CDR1 SEHNR and CDR2 FQNEAQ (reference sequence). CDR3 in DNA: TGTGCCAGCAGCTTATTGGGACTAGCGGTCAATGAGCAGTTCTTC. Protein sequence: CASSLLGLAVNEQFF.